This TCR beta chain derives from a study of blood T cells in healthy people across ages. With respect to this clonotype: The antigen is undetermined.

Study-wide results and limits: Both naive CD4+ cell counts and diversity were greater in long-lived donors than in aged donors.

Germline V gene sequence: CDR1 DFQATT, CDR2 SNEGSKA (reference sequence). Deletions cut 6 bases from V and 3 bases from J, with 29 bases between. This CDR3 has 19 amino acids. The total RNA that was extracted per sample amounted to at least 5.5 micrograms. A J-beta primer mix and a sample-barcoded 5' primer were used in a second PCR of roughly 6 to 12 cycles. Tags on each cDNA molecule came from a template-switch adaptor with 12 random nucleotides. TCRdb re-analysed the 5' RACE reads in MiXCR, keeping a single row per CDR3 protein. Found here are just under 550,000 distinct CDR3 sequences, more than 20% of them singletons; the top ten hold under 9%. These data were also reused for a study on T cells of mothers and their children.

The clonotype was recovered from a boy younger than 18 in good health. Input material: blood. The chain links TRBV20-1 to TRBJ1-4; D gene uncertain. CDR3 nucleotides: TGCAGTGCCTCCAGGATGCGTGCAGTTTTAAACCGCGCTAATGAAAAACTGTTTTTT. Its protein is CSASRMRAVLNRANEKLFF.